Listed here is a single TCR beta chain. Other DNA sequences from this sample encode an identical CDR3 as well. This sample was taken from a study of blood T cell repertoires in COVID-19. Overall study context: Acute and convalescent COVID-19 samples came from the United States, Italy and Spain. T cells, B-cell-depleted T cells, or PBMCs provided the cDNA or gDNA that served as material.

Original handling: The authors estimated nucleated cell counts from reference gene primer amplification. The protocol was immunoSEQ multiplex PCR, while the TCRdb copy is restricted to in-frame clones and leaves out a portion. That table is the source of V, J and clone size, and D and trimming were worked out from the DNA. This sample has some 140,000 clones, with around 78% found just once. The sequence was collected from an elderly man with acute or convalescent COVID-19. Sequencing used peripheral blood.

CDR3 DNA sequence: TGTGCCACCAGTGATTCCCGACAGGGCGACACCGGGGAGCTGTTTTTT. It is translated as CATSDSRQGDTGELFF. V usage is TRBV24-1 and J usage is TRBJ2-2; TRBD1 matches at 7 bases. The germline gives CDR1 KGHDR, CDR2 SFDVKD. The CDR3 covers 16 residues. With V trimmed by 2 bases and J by 3 bases, 5 bases remained unmatched.